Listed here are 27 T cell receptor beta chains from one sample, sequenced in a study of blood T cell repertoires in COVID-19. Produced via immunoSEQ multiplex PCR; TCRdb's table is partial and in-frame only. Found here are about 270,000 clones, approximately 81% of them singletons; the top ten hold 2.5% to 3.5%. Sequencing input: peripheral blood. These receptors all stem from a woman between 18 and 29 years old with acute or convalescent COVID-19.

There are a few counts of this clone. The CDR3 is CASKSNNSPLHF. The DNA of the CDR3 is TGTGCCAGCAAGAGTAATAATTCACCCCTCCACTTT. V is TRBV27 and J is TRBJ1-6; D gene ambiguous. Germline values: CDR1 MNHEY, CDR2 SMNVEV (reference sequence). The CDR3 runs 12 residues. The V gene lost 7 bases and the J gene lost 5 bases, with 6 bases spanning the gap.

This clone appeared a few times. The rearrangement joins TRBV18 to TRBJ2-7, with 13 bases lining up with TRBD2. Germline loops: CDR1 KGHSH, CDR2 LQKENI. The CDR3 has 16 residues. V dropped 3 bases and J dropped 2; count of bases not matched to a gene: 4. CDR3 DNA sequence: TGTGCCAGCTCACCGCCCGGGACTAGCGGGACCTACGAGCAGTACTTC. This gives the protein CASSPPGTSGTYEQYF. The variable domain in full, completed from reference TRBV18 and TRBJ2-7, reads NAGVMQNPRHLVRRRGQEARLRCSPMKGHSHVYWYRQLPEEGLKFMVYLQKENIIDESGMPKERFSAEFPKEGPSILRIQQVVRGDSAAYFCASSPPGTSGTYEQYFGPGTRLTVT.

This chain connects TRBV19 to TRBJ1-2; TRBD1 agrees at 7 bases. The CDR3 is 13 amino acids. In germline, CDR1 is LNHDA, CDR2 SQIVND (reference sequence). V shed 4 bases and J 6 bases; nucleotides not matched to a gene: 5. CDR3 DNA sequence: TGTGCCAGTAGTAGCCGGGACAGTAATGGCTACACCTTC. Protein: CASSSRDSNGYTF.

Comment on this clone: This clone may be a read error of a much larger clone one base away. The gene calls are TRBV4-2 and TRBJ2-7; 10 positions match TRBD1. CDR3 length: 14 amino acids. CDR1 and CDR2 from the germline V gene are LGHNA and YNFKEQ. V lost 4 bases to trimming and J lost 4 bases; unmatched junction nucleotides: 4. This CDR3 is CASSPRQGAYEQYF. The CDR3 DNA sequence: TGTGCCAGCAGCCCTCGACAGGGGGCTTACGAGCAGTACTTC.

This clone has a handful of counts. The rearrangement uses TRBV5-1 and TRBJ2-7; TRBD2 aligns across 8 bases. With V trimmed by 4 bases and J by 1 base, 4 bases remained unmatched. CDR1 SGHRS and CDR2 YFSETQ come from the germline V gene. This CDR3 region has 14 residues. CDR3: CASSVGLESYEQYF. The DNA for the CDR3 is TGCGCCAGCAGCGTGGGACTAGAATCCTACGAGCAGTACTTC.

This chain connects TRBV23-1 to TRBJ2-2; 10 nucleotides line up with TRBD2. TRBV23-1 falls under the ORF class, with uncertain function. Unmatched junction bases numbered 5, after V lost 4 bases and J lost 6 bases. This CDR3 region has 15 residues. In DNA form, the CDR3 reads TGCGCCAGCAGTCCTAGCGGGAGAGGGGCCGGGGAGCTGTTTTTT. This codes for CASSPSGRGAGELFF.

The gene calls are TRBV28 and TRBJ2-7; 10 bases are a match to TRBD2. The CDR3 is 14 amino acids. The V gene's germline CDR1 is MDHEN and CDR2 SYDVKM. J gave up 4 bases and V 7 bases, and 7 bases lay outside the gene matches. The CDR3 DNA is TGTGCCAGCAATGAAGTTAGCGGGAGGTACGAGCAGTACTTC. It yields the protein CASNEVSGRYEQYF.

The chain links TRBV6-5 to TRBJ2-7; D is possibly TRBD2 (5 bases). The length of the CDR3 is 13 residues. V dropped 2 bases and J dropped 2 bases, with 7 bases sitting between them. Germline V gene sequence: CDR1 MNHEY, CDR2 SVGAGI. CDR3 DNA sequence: TGTGCCAGCAGTTACGGGGAGCCCTACGAGCAGTACTTC. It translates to CASSYGEPYEQYF.

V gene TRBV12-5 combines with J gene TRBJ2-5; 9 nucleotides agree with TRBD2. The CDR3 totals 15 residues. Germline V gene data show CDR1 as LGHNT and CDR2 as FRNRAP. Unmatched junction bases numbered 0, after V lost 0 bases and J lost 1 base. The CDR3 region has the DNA TGTGCTAGTGGTTTGGTACTAGCGGGCCAAGAGACCCAGTACTTC. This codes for CASGLVLAGQETQYF.

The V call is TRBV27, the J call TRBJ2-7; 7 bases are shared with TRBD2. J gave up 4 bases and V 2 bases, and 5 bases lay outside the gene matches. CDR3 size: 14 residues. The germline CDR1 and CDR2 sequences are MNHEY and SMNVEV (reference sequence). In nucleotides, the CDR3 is TGTGCCAGCAGTTTAGCGGGAGTCGGATACGAGCAGTACTTC. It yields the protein CASSLAGVGYEQYF.

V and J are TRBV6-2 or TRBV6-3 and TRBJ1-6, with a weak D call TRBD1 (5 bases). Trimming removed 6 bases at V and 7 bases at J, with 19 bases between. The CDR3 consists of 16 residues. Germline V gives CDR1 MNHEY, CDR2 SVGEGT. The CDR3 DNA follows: TGTGCCAGCAGCAAAAATACCGGGGGTAGGAATTCACCCCTCCACTTT. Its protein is CASSKNTGGRNSPLHF.

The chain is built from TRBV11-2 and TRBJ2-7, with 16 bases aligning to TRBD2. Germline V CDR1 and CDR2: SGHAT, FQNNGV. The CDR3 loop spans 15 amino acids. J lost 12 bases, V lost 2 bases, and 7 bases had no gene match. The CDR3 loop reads CASSLNPGLAGGRYF. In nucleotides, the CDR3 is TGTGCCAGCAGCTTAAATCCGGGACTAGCGGGGGGGCGGTACTTC.

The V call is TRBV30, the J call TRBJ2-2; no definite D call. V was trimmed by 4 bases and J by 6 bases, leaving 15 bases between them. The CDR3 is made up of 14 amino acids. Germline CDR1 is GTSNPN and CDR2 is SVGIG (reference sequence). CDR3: CAWIASGAAGELFF. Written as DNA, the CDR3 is TGTGCCTGGATAGCCTCGGGTGCGGCCGGGGAGCTGTTTTTT.

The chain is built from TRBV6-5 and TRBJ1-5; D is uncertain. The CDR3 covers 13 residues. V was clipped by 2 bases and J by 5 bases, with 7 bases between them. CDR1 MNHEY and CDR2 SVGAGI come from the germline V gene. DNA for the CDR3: TGTGCCAGCAGTTACATCCAGGATCAGCCCCAGCATTTT. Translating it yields CASSYIQDQPQHF.

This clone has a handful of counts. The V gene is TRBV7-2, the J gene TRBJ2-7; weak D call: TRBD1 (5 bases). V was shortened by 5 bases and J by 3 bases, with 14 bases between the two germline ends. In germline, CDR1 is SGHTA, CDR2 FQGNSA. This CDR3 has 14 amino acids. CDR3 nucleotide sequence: TGTGCCAGCAGCCCCGGGCCAGGGCTCTACGAGCAGTACTTC. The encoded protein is CASSPGPGLYEQYF.

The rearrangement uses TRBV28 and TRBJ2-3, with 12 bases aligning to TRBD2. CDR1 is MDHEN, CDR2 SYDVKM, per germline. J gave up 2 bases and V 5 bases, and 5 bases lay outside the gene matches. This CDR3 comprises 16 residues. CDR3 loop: CASSNGLAGSTDTQYF. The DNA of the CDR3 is TGTGCCAGCAGTAATGGACTAGCGGGATCCACAGATACGCAGTATTTT.

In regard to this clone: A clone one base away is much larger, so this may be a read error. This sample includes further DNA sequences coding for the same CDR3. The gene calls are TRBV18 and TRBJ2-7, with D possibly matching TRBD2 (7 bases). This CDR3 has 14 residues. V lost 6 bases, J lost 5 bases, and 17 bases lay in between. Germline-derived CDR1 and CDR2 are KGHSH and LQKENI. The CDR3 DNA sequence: TGTGCCAGCTCCGGGGGCCCCGCGGGGGACGAGCAGTACTTC. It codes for CASSGGPAGDEQYF.

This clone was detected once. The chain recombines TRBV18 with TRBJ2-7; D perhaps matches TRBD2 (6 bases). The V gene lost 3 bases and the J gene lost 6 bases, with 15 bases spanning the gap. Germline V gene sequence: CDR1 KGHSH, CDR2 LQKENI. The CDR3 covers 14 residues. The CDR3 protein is CASSPEGRMGEQYF. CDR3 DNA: TGTGCCAGCTCACCCGAAGGGAGGATGGGCGAGCAGTACTTC.

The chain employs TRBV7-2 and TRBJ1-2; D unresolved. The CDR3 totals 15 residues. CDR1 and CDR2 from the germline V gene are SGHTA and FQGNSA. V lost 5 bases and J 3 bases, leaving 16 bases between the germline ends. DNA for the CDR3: TGTGCCAGCAGCCCCTACCGGTCGGAGGACTATGGCTACACCTTC. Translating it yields CASSPYRSEDYGYTF.

The CDR3 coding sequence is TGTGCCAGGCCAAACGGACTAGTTGGGGAGACCCAGTACTTC. Its translation: CARPNGLVGETQYF. This chain connects TRBV19 to TRBJ2-5; 7 nucleotides agree with TRBD2. This CDR3 region has 14 residues. Looked up from germline, CDR1 is LNHDA and CDR2 is SQIVND (reference sequence). V trimming: 9 bases; J trimming: 5 bases; junction bases outside the gene matches: 12.

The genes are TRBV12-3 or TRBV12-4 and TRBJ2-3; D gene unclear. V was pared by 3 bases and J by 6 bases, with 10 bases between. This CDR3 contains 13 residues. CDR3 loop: CASSFANPDTQYF. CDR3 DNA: TGTGCCAGCAGTTTTGCTAACCCGGATACGCAGTATTTT.

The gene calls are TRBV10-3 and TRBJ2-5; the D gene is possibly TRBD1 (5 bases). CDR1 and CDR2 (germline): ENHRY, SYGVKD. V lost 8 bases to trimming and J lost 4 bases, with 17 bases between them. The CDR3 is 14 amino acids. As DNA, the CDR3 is TGTGCCATCTACAGTGGGGCAGGGTCAGAGACCCAGTACTTC. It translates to CAIYSGAGSETQYF.

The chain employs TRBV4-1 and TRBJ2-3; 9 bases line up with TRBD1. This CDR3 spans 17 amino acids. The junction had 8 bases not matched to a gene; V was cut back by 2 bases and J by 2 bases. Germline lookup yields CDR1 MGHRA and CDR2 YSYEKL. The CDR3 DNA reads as TGCGCCAGCAGCCAACAACCACAGGGGGCTTTCACAGATACGCAGTATTTT. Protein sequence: CASSQQPQGAFTDTQYF.

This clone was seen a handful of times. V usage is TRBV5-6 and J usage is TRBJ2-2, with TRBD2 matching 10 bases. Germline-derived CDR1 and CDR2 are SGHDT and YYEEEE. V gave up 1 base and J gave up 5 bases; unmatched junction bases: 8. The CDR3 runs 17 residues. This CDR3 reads CASSLLTSGKGTGELFF. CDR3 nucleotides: TGTGCCAGCAGCTTGTTAACTAGCGGGAAAGGGACCGGGGAGCTGTTTTTT.

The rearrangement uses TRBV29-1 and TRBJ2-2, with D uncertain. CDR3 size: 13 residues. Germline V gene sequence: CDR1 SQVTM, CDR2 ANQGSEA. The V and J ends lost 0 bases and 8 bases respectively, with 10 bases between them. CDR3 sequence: CSVEEQRRGELFF. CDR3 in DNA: TGCAGCGTTGAAGAACAGAGAAGGGGGGAGCTGTTTTTT.

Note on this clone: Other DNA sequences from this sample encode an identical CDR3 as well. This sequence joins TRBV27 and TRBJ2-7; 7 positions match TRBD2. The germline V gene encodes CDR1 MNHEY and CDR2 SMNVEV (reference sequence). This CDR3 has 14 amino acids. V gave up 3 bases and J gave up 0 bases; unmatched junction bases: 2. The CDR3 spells CASSLGGSSYEQYF. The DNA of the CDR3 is TGTGCCAGCAGTTTGGGCGGGAGCTCCTACGAGCAGTACTTC.

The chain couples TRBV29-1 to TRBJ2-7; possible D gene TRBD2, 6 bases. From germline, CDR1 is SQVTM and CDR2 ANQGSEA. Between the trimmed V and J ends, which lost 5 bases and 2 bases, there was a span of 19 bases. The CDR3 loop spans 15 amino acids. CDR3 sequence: CSVTTVAEAAYEQYF. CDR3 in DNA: TGCAGCGTTACCACTGTAGCGGAGGCAGCCTACGAGCAGTACTTC.